What follows are 8 T cell receptor beta chains derived from one specimen sequenced in a study of T cells after posttransplantation cyclophosphamide. Sequencing used immunoSEQ multiplex PCR; TCRdb keeps in-frame clones, though not all of them. This sample has some 16,000 clones, each found more than once. Treatment was busulfan-fludarabine conditioning, a marrow graft, and cyclophosphamide on days +3 and +4. This material consisted of PBMCs, taken after allogeneic stem cell transplant with posttransplant cyclophosphamide. These receptors all come from a female patient between 30 and 39 years old who received an allogeneic stem cell transplant from a related donor, was CMV-positive, and had no GVHD. Some T cells may originate from the graft donor.

This clone has at least ten counts. The V gene is TRBV11-2, the J gene TRBJ2-7; 7 bases are shared with TRBD2. CDR1 SGHAT and CDR2 FQNNGV come from the germline V gene. The V gene end was trimmed by 3 bases and the J gene end by 5 bases; junction bases not matched to a gene: 10. This CDR3 is 15 amino acids long. This chain's CDR3 is CASSLGGGRGDEQYF. As DNA, the CDR3 is TGTGCCAGCAGCTTGGGAGGCGGGAGAGGCGACGAGCAGTACTTC.

This clone was counted at least ten times. This chain uses TRBV30 with TRBJ1-1, with D unclear. The V end lost 5 bases, the J end lost 4 bases, and 14 bases lay between the germline ends. The length of the CDR3 is 13 residues. Germline V gene lookup returns CDR1 GTSNPN and CDR2 SVGIG (reference sequence). The CDR3 coding sequence is TGTGCCTGGGACCGGAGTGGAAGCACTGAAGCTTTCTTT. The encoded protein is CAWDRSGSTEAFF.

This clone was recorded many times. CDR3 sequence reads: CASSPYNEQFF. The CDR3 bases are TGTGCCAGCAGTCCGTACAATGAGCAGTTCTTC. V and J are TRBV2 and TRBJ2-1; unclear D gene. Looked up from germline, CDR1 is SNHLY and CDR2 is FYNNEI. The CDR3 has 11 residues. V lost 5 bases to trimming and J lost 4 bases, with 3 bases between them.

The sample holds many counts of this clone. As DNA, the CDR3 is TGTGCCAGTAGTATACCGCGGGAGGGTTACACCGGGGAGCTGTTTTTT. Translation gives CASSIPREGYTGELFF. The chain combines TRBV19 with TRBJ2-2; the match to TRBD2 covers 9 bases. The germline V gene encodes CDR1 LNHDA and CDR2 SQIVND (reference sequence). V shed 2 bases and J 3 bases; nucleotides not matched to a gene: 4. There are 16 residues in the CDR3.

This clone was detected ten times or more. The V gene is TRBV11-2, the J gene TRBJ2-7, with a weak D call TRBD2 (5 bases). The V end was cut by 2 bases, the J end by 3 bases, with 17 bases between. The CDR3 spans 16 residues. Germline-derived CDR1 and CDR2 are SGHAT and FQNNGV. CDR3 DNA: TGTGCCAGCAGCTTATTCTCCGCCCGAGGGAGCTACGAGCAGTACTTC. This translates into CASSLFSARGSYEQYF.

The chain carries TRBV18 and TRBJ2-5; 7 bases match TRBD1. With the DNA end fitting TRBJ2-7 better, the J assignment may be wrong. CDR3 length equals 13 residues. Germline V gene data show CDR1 as KGHSH and CDR2 as LQKENI. The CDR3 protein is CASSRTGDYEQYF. The DNA of the CDR3 is TGTGCCAGCTCACGGACAGGAGACTACGAGCAGTACTTC.

This clone has just a few counts. A much more abundant neighbour one base away suggests this may be a read error. This chain links TRBV27 with TRBJ2-7, with 9 bases matching TRBD1. This CDR3 comprises 19 residues. Germline V gene data show CDR1 as MNHEY and CDR2 as SMNVEV (reference sequence). The CDR3 protein is CASSTTGTGWFLPAYERYF. CDR3 nucleotides: TGTGCCAGCAGTACCACCGGGACAGGGTGGTTTCTACCCGCCTACGAGCGGTACTTC.

This clone was observed at least ten times. The V and J genes are TRBV2 and TRBJ2-1; 11 bases agree with TRBD2. This CDR3 contains 14 residues. The ends lost 10 bases at V and 2 bases at J; junction bases unmatched: 4. Germline V gives CDR1 SNHLY, CDR2 FYNNEI. For the CDR3, the DNA is TGTGCCACCTCGGGACTAGCGGCCTACAATGAGCAGTTCTTC. The encoded protein is CATSGLAAYNEQFF.